The TCR beta chain described here comes from a study of T cells in Graves' hyperthyroidism and ophthalmopathy. Uncontrolled infections, other autoimmune diseases, pregnancy or lactation led to exclusion of patients. Diagnosing involved the use of clinical symptoms, serum thyroxine and TRAb, thyroid ultrasound and orbital computed tomography. TCR beta CDR3 sequences were amplified from RNA transcripts. An initial round of RT-PCR targeting the TCR CDR3 relied on the HTBI primer set. TCRdb recomputed calls from the multiplex PCR reads with MiXCR, one row per CDR3 protein. The sample yields about 410,000 distinct CDR3 sequences, roughly 14% seen once. The CDR3 covers 16 residues. Germline lookup yields CDR1 MNHEY and CDR2 SMNVEV (reference sequence). V was clipped by 6 bases and J by 0 bases, with 18 bases between them. Study findings and constraints: Most expanded thyroid clonotypes above 0.001 recurred in blood. A 13 V-J signature model discriminated ophthalmopathy versus stable hyperthyroidism.

Worth noting for this clonotype: Its matching antigen is unknown.

The chain has TRBV27 and TRBJ2-7; a possible D gene is TRBD1 (5 bases). The sequencing sample was made of blood. The receptor's source is a man aged 18 to 29 with Graves' ophthalmopathy. The CDR3 spells CASSSTLGALSYEQYF. The CDR3 bases are TGTGCCAGCAGCTCCACTTTAGGGGCTCTCTCCTACGAGCAGTACTTC.